Sequencing of this T cell receptor beta chain was carried out in a study of CD8 T cells in ankylosing spondylitis (dated by TCRdb to 2015 to 2018). Regarding the complete study: To find TCR variants linked to disease, the study profiled T cell receptor beta repertoires in ankylosing spondylitis patients and healthy donors. The whole study cohort included over a hundred healthy donors and 25 ankylosing spondylitis patients. Peripheral blood was sampled, and synovial fluid was also collected from ankylosing spondylitis patients.

The research as a whole found: A CD8+ phenotype was shown by the disease-linked clones, which were found at relatively low frequencies in peripheral blood. A TCR beta motif made up of under ten highly homologous amino acid variants appeared to be characteristic of blood from ankylosing spondylitis patients. Some motif variants were previously reported in synovial fluid and blood of reactive arthritis patients, suggesting common disease-initiation mechanisms. The disease-linked clones were reported as significantly enriched in matched synovial fluid samples from ankylosing spondylitis patients.

This clonotype was detected a few times. Its recognized antigen is unknown. No base quality values were provided; no much bigger clone lies one nucleotide off. TCRdb lists the instrument as Illumina HiSeq 2500. TCR beta libraries were prepared by quantitative 5'-RACE with molecular barcodes. As for the original processing: A new computational method, built on a probabilistic model of VDJ rearrangement, was used to identify disease-linked TCR variants. Clones were called with MiXCR by TCRdb after fastp trimmed the public reads at Q25, and only in-frame beta chains were retained. Rows are unified per CDR3 protein, each entry keeping the most common DNA and genes. These V and J calls are TCRdb output, not the study's own analysis. The sample records under 250,000 distinct CDR3 sequences, 30% to 35% of which are singletons. The ten largest clones add up to roughly 4% of the sample. The trim is 5 bases for V and 5 bases for J, with a gap of 16 bases between the germline ends. From the cysteine through the phenylalanine, the CDR3 covers 14 amino acids. Here the CDR3 DNA is all that survives: 42 bases in frame from base 1. Looking up the germline V gene (reference sequence) yields CDR1 MNHEY and CDR2 SMNVEV.

The sequence links TRBV27 to TRBJ2-7, with the D gene too uncertain to name. The receptor was isolated from a male donor with ankylosing spondylitis or in good health (not recorded which). Sequencing was done on a sample of blood, either unsorted or a sorted T cell fraction (not recorded which). The CDR3 here reads CASSLSEVGDEQYF. The nucleotide sequence is given as TGTGCCAGCAGTCTTAGTGAGGTCGGCGACGAGCAGTACTTC.